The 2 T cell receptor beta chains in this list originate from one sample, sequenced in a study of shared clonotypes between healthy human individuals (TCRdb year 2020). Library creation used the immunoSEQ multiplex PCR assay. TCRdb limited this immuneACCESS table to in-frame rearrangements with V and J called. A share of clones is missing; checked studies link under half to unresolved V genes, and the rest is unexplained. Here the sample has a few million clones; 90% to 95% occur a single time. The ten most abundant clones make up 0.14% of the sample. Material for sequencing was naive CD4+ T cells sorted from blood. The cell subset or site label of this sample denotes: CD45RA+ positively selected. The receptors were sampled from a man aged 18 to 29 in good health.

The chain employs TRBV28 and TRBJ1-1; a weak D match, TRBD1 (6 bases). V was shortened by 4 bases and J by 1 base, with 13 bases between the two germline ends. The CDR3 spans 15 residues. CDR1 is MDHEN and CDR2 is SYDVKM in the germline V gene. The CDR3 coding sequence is TGTGCCAGCAGTTCACAGGGCCTCGGGAACACTGAAGCTTTCTTT. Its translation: CASSSQGLGNTEAFF.

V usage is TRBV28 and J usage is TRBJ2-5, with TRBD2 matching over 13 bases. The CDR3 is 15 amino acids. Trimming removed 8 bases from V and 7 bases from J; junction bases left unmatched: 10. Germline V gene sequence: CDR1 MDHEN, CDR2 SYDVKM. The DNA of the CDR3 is TGTGCCAGCCCTCCGACTAGCGGGGGGAGTTGGACCCAGTACTTC. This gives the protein CASPPTSGGSWTQYF.